A single sample gave rise to the 13 T cell receptor beta chains below, sequenced in a study of cytomegalovirus exposure and HLA in healthy donors. Using immunoSEQ multiplex PCR, the repertoire was profiled, and TCRdb retains in-frame clones only, with some absent. The sample carries tens of thousands of clones, approximately 91% recorded once. Sequenced input: PBMCs. These receptors came from a man aged 25 to 40 in good health and CMV-seronegative.

This clone appeared once. The V and J genes are TRBV10-3 and TRBJ1-5, with D possibly TRBD1 on 6 matching bases. Looked up from germline, CDR1 is ENHRY and CDR2 is SYGVKD. CDR3 length equals 13 residues. V was clipped by 3 bases and J by 14 bases, with 17 bases between them. CDR3 DNA sequence: TGTGCCATCAGTGAACGAGAGGGGGAGTATGAGCATTTT. It specifies CAISEREGEYEHF.

This clone appeared a single time. The gene calls are TRBV10-3 and TRBJ2-4; possibly TRBD1 for D (6 bases). The V gene's germline CDR1 is ENHRY and CDR2 SYGVKD. V was shortened by 5 bases and J by 8 bases, with 16 bases between the two germline ends. The CDR3 has 14 residues. The CDR3 nucleotides are TGTGCCATCAGTTACGGCGACCCAGGGGACATTCAGTACTTC. Translated: CAISYGDPGDIQYF.

V and J are TRBV20-1 and TRBJ2-1; 7 nucleotides line up with TRBD2. Germline V lookup: CDR1 DFQATT, CDR2 SNEGSKA (reference sequence). The CDR3 runs 11 residues. After removal of 6 bases from V and 9 bases from J, the junction contained 5 bases not matched to a gene. CDR3 loop: CSAATSAEQFF. The DNA of the CDR3 is TGCAGTGCCGCAACTAGCGCTGAGCAGTTCTTC.

The chain joins TRBV30 to TRBJ2-1; 7 bases match TRBD2. The trim removed 3 bases at V and 4 bases at J, leaving 9 bases unmatched. Germline CDR1 reads GTSNPN; CDR2 reads SVGIG (reference sequence). The CDR3 totals 15 residues. CDR3 sequence (DNA): TGTGCCTGGAGATCTTTTGGGACTAATTACAATGAGCAGTTCTTC. The encoded protein is CAWRSFGTNYNEQFF.

This clone is a singleton in its sample. This chain uses TRBV7-9 with TRBJ1-1; 7 nucleotides match TRBD1. The CDR3 is made up of 16 amino acids. V was pared by 2 bases and J by 1 base, with 7 bases of the junction left unmatched. Germline CDR1 SEHNR, CDR2 FQNEAQ (reference sequence). CDR3 nucleotide sequence: TGTGCCAGCAGCTTATCGGCGGGACAGACGAACACTGAAGCTTTCTTT. It encodes CASSLSAGQTNTEAFF.

This chain links TRBV6-5 with TRBJ2-7; 8 bases match TRBD1. After removal of 2 bases from V and 0 bases from J, the junction contained 6 bases not matched to a gene. CDR3 size: 16 residues. The germline gives CDR1 MNHEY, CDR2 SVGAGI. The CDR3 DNA reads as TGTGCCAGCAGTTACGAAGGACAGGGCCGCTCCTACGAGCAGTACTTC. As protein: CASSYEGQGRSYEQYF.

V is TRBV18 and J is TRBJ2-3, with 10 bases matching TRBD1. The length of the CDR3 is 16 residues. J lost 0 bases, V lost 2 bases, and 2 bases had no gene match. CDR1 is KGHSH and CDR2 is LQKENI in the germline V gene. The CDR3 DNA follows: TGTGCCAGCTCACCAAGGGACAGGGGTAGCACAGATACGCAGTATTTT. Translating it yields CASSPRDRGSTDTQYF.

The rearrangement uses TRBV28 and TRBJ2-1; maybe TRBD1 (6 bases). The length of the CDR3 is 14 residues. V dropped 5 bases and J dropped 4 bases, with 12 bases sitting between them. Per the germline V gene, CDR1 is MDHEN and CDR2 is SYDVKM. The CDR3 here is CASSRSTGYNEQFF. Written as DNA, the CDR3 is TGTGCCAGCAGTCGGTCTACAGGGTACAATGAGCAGTTCTTC.

The gene calls are TRBV2 and TRBJ2-3, with TRBD2 matching over 9 bases. V dropped 7 bases and J dropped 2; count of bases not matched to a gene: 7. Germline V lookup: CDR1 SNHLY, CDR2 FYNNEI. The CDR3 loop spans 15 amino acids. The CDR3 DNA follows: TGTGCCAGCAACACAGCGGGGGGTTCCACAGATACGCAGTATTTT. It codes for CASNTAGGSTDTQYF.

This clone was seen a single time. This chain joins TRBV11-2 and TRBJ2-1; D call uncertain. Trimming pared 4 bases from V and 11 bases from J, leaving 9 bases between. Germline V lookup: CDR1 SGHAT, CDR2 FQNNGV. This CDR3 is built from 11 residues. DNA for the CDR3: TGTGCCAGCAGCTCCCAAAATCAGCAGTTCTTC. This codes for CASSSQNQQFF.

This rearrangement joins TRBV19 to TRBJ1-1; D is perhaps TRBD1 (5 bases). Trimming removed 10 bases from V and 0 bases from J, with 15 bases in between. Germline values: CDR1 LNHDA, CDR2 SQIVND (reference sequence). The CDR3 runs 14 residues. CDR3 sequence reads: CATGGVGVNTEAFF. The CDR3 DNA is TGTGCCACCGGGGGTGTGGGAGTGAACACTGAAGCTTTCTTT.

The J gene is TRBJ1-1, the V gene TRBV7-5; TRBD1 is the table's D call, not checked against the DNA. TRBV7-5 is flagged as a pseudogene. The CDR3 runs 17 residues. CDR3 sequence (DNA): TGTGCCAGAAGCTTAGCGCAACTTGAGACACCTAACACTGAAGCTTTCTTT. It codes for CARSLAQLETPNTEAFF.

The V and J genes are TRBV9 and TRBJ2-1; 14 bases fit TRBD2. This CDR3 spans 16 amino acids. Germline CDR1 SGDLS, CDR2 YYNGEE. V lost 4 bases to trimming and J lost 9 bases; unmatched junction nucleotides: 9. CDR3 bases: TGTGCCAGCAGCTACCAGACTAGCGGGGGGGTTAGTGAGCAGTTCTTC. Protein: CASSYQTSGGVSEQFF. The complete variable domain, with remaining parts taken from reference TRBV9 and TRBJ2-1, reads DSGVTQTPKHLITATGQRVTLRCSPRSGDLSVYWYQQSLDQGLQFLIQYYNGEERAKGNILERFSAQQFPDLHSELNLSSLELGDSALYFCASSYQTSGGVSEQFFGPGTRLTVL.